The present T cell receptor beta chain was sequenced within a study of beta chain features in type 1 diabetes listed by TCRdb under 2018. Regarding the complete study: Mean age, gender distribution, total cell number and subset yield were not different between patients and healthy donors. A total of approximately 100 million sorted cells were examined across all samples, and the number of cells per subset was strongly correlated with RNA yield. In the study, TCRB repertoires of sorted circulating CD4+ T cell subsets from recently diagnosed type 1 diabetes patients were compared with those of matched healthy donors. Whereas all 30 or so donors provided naive and central memory subsets, regulatory and stem cell-like memory subsets were isolated from just 8 patients and roughly eight healthy donors. Broad study findings and their caveats: In all four CD4+ subsets, TCRB CDR3 length was moderately but significantly shorter in type 1 diabetes patients. At VDJ recombination sites, type 1 diabetes patients had fewer insertions and more deleted nucleotides, which implies abnormalities in thymic rearrangement. Naive, central memory and regulatory TCRB repertoires appeared to be more alike among patients than among healthy donors. Because cDNA was sequenced instead of genomic DNA, activated cells with high expression could be over-represented, although the groups did not differ in activation or CD3 levels. Only small numbers of individuals were included in the HLA sub-analyses, which left unresolved whether HLA type had any influence on TCRB rearrangement. PCR may preferentially amplify shorter templates, but because patient and control samples were amplified and corrected together, any resulting skew would affect both groups equally.

The High Capacity cDNA Reverse Transcription Kit was used to reverse transcribe all of the isolated RNA, meaning that expressed TCRB transcripts were what got sequenced. Deep immunoSEQ sequencing was applied to naive, central memory and regulatory T cell samples, giving an average of about 3.6 million total reads per sample. Sorted cells were lysed in RLT buffer and RNA was extracted with DNase-treated RNeasy Micro or Mini kits, depending on cell number. To prevent cross-contamination, each cell subset was processed individually, whereas patient and healthy donor samples were processed jointly. TCRB sequences were amplified from cDNA with the immunoSEQ multiplex PCR, producing 87-bp fragments spanning the CDR3 region. Sequencing of the amplicons was done on the Illumina HiSeq platform. On the authors' methods: Synthetic template baselines were used to correct PCR bias computationally, reads within Hamming distance 2 were collapsed together, and singletons that could not be merged were discarded. By aligning reads against IMGT, V, D and J genes, CDR3 length, and insertions or deletions at six rearrangement sites were assigned. Within each subset, clonotype counts were normalized to sorted cell number, after which true diversity and Gini coefficients were computed with the tcR R package. The overlap coefficient, calculated on TCRB nucleotide sequences, was used to measure repertoire sharing. Out-of-frame TCRB sequences from naive cells were analyzed as a proxy for the pre-selection repertoire. TCRdb retrieved this table from immuneACCESS and kept in-frame rearrangements only. Not all clones are present; in checked studies, unresolved V genes account for under half, and no reason is known for the remainder. V and J calls and clone size are those listed in that table; D and trimming were worked out from the DNA. This sample is represented by roughly 400,000 clones; about 14% of them were singletons. Approximately 0.019% of the sample goes to the ten largest clones.

CDR1 SGHVS and CDR2 FNYEAQ were looked up in the germline V gene. Measured from the cysteine to the phenylalanine, the CDR3 is 16 residues long. This entry keeps only the CDR3 DNA: 48 bases, framed from base 1. After removal of 0 bases from V and 5 bases from J, the junction retains 7 bases not matched to a gene. A single peripheral blood draw of 95 to 150 mL on average was collected from each donor into heparinised tubes. A BD FACSAria II was used to sort naive, central memory, regulatory and stem cell-like memory CD4+ T cells with a panel that included CD45RO, CCR7, CD25, CD127, CD95 and CD27. A purity above 98% was achieved for all sorted populations. PBMCs were isolated right away by Lymphoprep density gradient centrifugation and were stained directly, without culture. Samples were stained and sorted in pairs, with one healthy donor and one patient per experiment, so that batch effects were minimized.

About this clone itself: This clone's antigen is unknown. One base away there is no much larger clone; base qualities are not given.

Specimen: naive CD4+ T cells from blood. In light of the paper, this sample's cell subset or site label describes: true naive CD4+ T cells. The sequence joins TRBV7-6 to TRBJ2-5; 9 bases in the junction line up with TRBD1. The sequence was collected from a woman under 30 in good health. In nucleotides, the sequence is TGTGCCAGCAGCTTAGCCAACAGGGGGCGAGGGGAGACCCAGTACTTC. This is translated as CASSLANRGRGETQYF.